This T cell receptor (beta chain) derives from a study of blood T cells in healthy people across ages. About the study: About one barcoded beta molecule per two T cells was captured by template switching.

This clonotype was seen ten or more times. Antigen: not known. Whole-study results and caveats: Donor CMV status was unknown, possibly confounding expanded clonotype changes. Naive CD4+ cells and diversity were both higher in long-lived donors than in aged donors.

The study drew donors from healthy Caucasian individuals in Russia aged roughly 6 to 90. The CDR3 sequence is 16 residues long. The V gene lost 2 bases and the J gene lost 0 bases, with 13 bases spanning the gap. Germline lookup yields CDR1 SGHTA and CDR2 FQGNSA. With a J-beta primer mix and a sample-barcoded 5' primer, a second PCR ran about 7 to 11 cycles. TCRdb analysed the 5' RACE reads with MiXCR anew, one entry per CDR3 protein. The data contain about 650,000 distinct CDR3 sequences, 32% of them singletons. The sequenced sample was blood. The sequence came from an elderly woman in good health. The rearrangement uses TRBV7-2 and TRBJ1-2; tentative D call: TRBD1 (5 bases). CDR3: CASSLKLQGPNYGYTF. CDR3 DNA sequence: TGTGCCAGCAGCTTAAAACTCCAGGGTCCTAACTATGGCTACACCTTC.